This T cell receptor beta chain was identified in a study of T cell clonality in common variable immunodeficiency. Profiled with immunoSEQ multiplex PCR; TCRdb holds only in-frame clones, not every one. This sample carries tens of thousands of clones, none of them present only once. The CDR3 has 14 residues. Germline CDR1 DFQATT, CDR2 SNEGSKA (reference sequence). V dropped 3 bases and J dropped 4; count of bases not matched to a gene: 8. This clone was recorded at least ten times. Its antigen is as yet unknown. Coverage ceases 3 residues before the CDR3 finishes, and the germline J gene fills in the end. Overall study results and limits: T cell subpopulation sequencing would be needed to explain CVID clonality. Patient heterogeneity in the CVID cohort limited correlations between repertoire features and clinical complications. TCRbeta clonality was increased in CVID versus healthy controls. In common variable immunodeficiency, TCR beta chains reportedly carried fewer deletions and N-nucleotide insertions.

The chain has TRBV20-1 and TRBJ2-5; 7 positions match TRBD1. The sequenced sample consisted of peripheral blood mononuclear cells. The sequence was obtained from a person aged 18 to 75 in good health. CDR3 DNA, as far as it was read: TGCAGTGCTAGCGACTTAAACAGGGGAGAGACC. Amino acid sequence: CSASDLNRGET. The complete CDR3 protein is CSASDLNRGETQYF.